These T cell receptor beta chains were read from a single sample in a study of T-cell reconstitution after alpha-beta-depleted transplantation in children. TCRdb re-analysed the PCR reads in MiXCR, keeping a single row per CDR3 protein. The data hold around 270,000 distinct CDR3 sequences, with about a tenth observed a single time. The sequencing used PBMCs, collected before TCRalphabeta/CD19-depleted stem cell transplant. These receptors all stem from a boy in the first two years of life with acute myeloid leukemia, due to receive a stem cell transplant. CDR3s include the opening cysteine and the closing phenylalanine or tryptophan. Fields, in order: J gene, V gene, CDR3 length, D gene, clone size, CDR3 protein, CDR3 DNA. A D gene is named only where the DNA matches it firmly. A row's size may be missing; if present it is once, few, many or a size class.

>TRBJ2-7|TRBV28|14|-|many
CASSSLETDYEQYF
TGTGCCAGCAGTTCCCTAGAGACAGACTACGAGCAGTACTTC
>TRBJ2-2|TRBV29-1|10|TRBD1|many
CSAGGGELFF
TGCAGCGCAGGGGGCGGGGAGCTGTTTTTT
>TRBJ2-1|TRBV14|16|-|many
CASSQGTRQWANEQFF
TGTGCCAGCAGCCAAGGAACGAGACAGTGGGCGAATGAGCAGTTCTTC
>TRBJ2-7|TRBV24-1|12|-|many
CATSDPMDEQYF
TGTGCCACCAGTGATCCCATGGACGAGCAGTACTTC
>TRBJ1-6|TRBV15|17|-|-
CATSRRERSFYNSPLHF
TGTGCCACCAGCAGAAGGGAACGCTCCTTCTATAATTCACCCCTCCACTTT
>TRBJ1-5|TRBV28|13|-|many
CASSLGEDQPQHF
TGTGCCAGCAGTTTAGGGGAGGATCAGCCCCAGCATTTT
>TRBJ2-2|TRBV29-1|14|-|many
CSVEDNRMAGELFF
TGCAGCGTTGAAGATAATAGGATGGCGGGGGAGCTGTTTTTT
>TRBJ2-2|TRBV7-6|13|TRBD2|few
CASSRGGPGELFF
TGTGCCAGCTCCCGGGGGGGCCCCGGGGAGCTGTTTTTT
>TRBJ2-5|TRBV6-5|15|TRBD1|-
CASSSRDSVIETQYF
TGTGCCAGCAGTTCCCGGGACAGTGTCATTGAGACCCAGTACTTC
>TRBJ2-1|TRBV28|16|-|many
CAVMGPAGWSIDEQFF
TGTGCCGTCATGGGCCCGGCGGGATGGTCAATCGATGAGCAGTTCTTC
>TRBJ2-5|TRBV24-1|13|-|many
CATSDLQWETQYF
TGTGCCACCAGTGATTTGCAGTGGGAGACCCAGTACTTC
>TRBJ1-5|TRBV7-2|13|-|once
CASSLQVRQPQHF
TGTGCCAGCAGCTTACAGGTTCGACAGCCCCAGCATTTT
>TRBJ2-6|TRBV11-2|18|TRBD2|few
CASSLLAGGRSGANVLTF
TGTGCCAGCAGCTTACTAGCGGGAGGGCGGTCTGGGGCCAACGTCCTGACTTTC
>TRBJ2-3|TRBV5-6|17|TRBD1|many
CASSLPNRGRYTDTQYF
TGTGCCAGCAGCTTACCCAACAGGGGGAGATATACAGATACGCAGTATTTT
>TRBJ2-5|TRBV7-9|16|-|many
CASSSTLNGYQETQYF
TGTGCCAGCAGCTCAACCCTGAACGGTTACCAAGAGACCCAGTACTTC
>TRBJ2-7|TRBV20-1|14|-|many
CSARTQSGNYEQYF
TGCAGTGCTAGGACTCAGTCGGGGAACTACGAGCAGTACTTC